This T cell receptor (beta chain) is from a study of blood T cell repertoires in COVID-19. At the level of the study: Researchers got acute and convalescent COVID-19 samples from the United States, Italy and Spain. The cDNA or gDNA used as material had been derived from T cells, B-cell-depleted T cells, or PBMCs.

Methods used by the authors: Estimated nucleated cell counts came from reference gene primer amplification. Some clones are missing from TCRdb's copy, which holds only in-frame ones; the method was immunoSEQ multiplex PCR. V and J calls and clone size are given by that table; D and trimming were obtained from the DNA. The sample contains around 200,000 clones, roughly nine tenths of which appear only once. J gave up 4 bases and V 5 bases, and 13 bases lay outside the gene matches. Germline assignment: CDR1 SQVTM and CDR2 ANQGSEA. This CDR3 is 16 amino acids long. The origin of this receptor is a man under 40 with acute or convalescent COVID-19. The rearrangement uses TRBV29-1 and TRBJ2-2; 7 bases agree with TRBD1. Sequenced material: peripheral blood. This chain's CDR3 is CSVSHHRGVSTGELFF. The CDR3 region has the DNA TGCAGCGTTTCACATCACAGGGGAGTCAGCACCGGGGAGCTGTTTTTT.